This T cell receptor (beta chain) derives from a study of PD-1 blockade in classical Hodgkin lymphoma. Study-level information: Intravenous nivolumab at 3 mg/kg was given to patients every 2 weeks.

Whole-study results and caveats: What drove the repertoire differences, possibly disease activity or prior therapy, has not been defined. TCR diversity in CD4+, not CD8+, cells rose significantly by C4D1. Baseline TCR diversity was reportedly lower in newly diagnosed patients than healthy donors.

Generated by immunoSEQ multiplex PCR, the TCRdb table keeps only in-frame clones and is missing some. The sample has tens of thousands of clones; around nine tenths are singletons. Time point of the sample: cycle 4 day 1 (C4D1), after more than five weeks of nivolumab. There was relapse after autologous stem cell transplantation in every patient, and there was variation in brentuximab vedotin exposure. Regarding this clone: Its target is unknown.

The CDR3 consists of 14 residues. Per the germline V gene, CDR1 is LNHDA and CDR2 is SQIVND (reference sequence). Trimming took off 6 bases at V and 9 bases at J, with 17 bases between the two ends. The chain is built from TRBV19 and TRBJ1-4; D gene uncertain. The source material was peripheral blood mononuclear cells (PBMCs), sampled before the fourth cycle of nivolumab. This receptor was taken from a human donor with classical Hodgkin lymphoma. CDR3 loop: CASSLIGLNQKLFF. The CDR3 nucleotides are TGTGCCAGTAGCTTAATCGGTTTGAATCAAAAACTGTTTTTT.